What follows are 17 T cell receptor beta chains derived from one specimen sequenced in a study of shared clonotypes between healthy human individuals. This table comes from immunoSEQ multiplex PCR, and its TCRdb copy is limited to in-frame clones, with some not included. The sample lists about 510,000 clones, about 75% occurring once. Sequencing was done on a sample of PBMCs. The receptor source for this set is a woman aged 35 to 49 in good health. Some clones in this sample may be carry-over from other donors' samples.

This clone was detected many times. The CDR3 protein is CASSPQGYTNEKLFF. The CDR3 DNA reads TGTGCCAGCTCACCACAGGGCTACACTAATGAAAAACTGTTTTTT. The V gene is TRBV18, the J gene TRBJ1-4; D gene ambiguous. Between the trimmed V and J ends, which lost 1 base and 2 bases, there was a span of 8 bases. The germline V gene has CDR1 KGHSH and CDR2 LQKENI. CDR3 length: 15 amino acids.

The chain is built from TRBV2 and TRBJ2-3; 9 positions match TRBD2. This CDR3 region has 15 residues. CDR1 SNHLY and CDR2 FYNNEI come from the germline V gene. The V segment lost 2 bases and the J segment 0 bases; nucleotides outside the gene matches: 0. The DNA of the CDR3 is TGTGCCAGCAGTGAACTAGCGGGAAGCACAGATACGCAGTATTTT. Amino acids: CASSELAGSTDTQYF.

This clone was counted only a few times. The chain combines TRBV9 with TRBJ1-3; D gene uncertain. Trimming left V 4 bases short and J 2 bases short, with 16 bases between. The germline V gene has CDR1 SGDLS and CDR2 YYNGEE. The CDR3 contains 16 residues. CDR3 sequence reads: CASSPDPDGTGNTIYF. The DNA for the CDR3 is TGTGCCAGCAGCCCGGATCCTGACGGAACTGGAAACACCATATATTTT.

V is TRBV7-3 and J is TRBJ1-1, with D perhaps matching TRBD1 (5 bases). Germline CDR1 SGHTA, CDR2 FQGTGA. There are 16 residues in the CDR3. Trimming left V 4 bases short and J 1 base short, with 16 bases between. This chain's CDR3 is CASSSLPGLQNTEAFF. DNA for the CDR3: TGTGCCAGCAGCTCCCTTCCGGGACTCCAGAACACTGAAGCTTTCTTT.

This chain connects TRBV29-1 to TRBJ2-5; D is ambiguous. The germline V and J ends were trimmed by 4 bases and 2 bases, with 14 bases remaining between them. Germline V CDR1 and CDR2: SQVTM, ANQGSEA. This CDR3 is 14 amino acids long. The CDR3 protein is CSVVEILGQETQYF. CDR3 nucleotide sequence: TGCAGCGTTGTGGAGATTCTCGGGCAAGAGACCCAGTACTTC.

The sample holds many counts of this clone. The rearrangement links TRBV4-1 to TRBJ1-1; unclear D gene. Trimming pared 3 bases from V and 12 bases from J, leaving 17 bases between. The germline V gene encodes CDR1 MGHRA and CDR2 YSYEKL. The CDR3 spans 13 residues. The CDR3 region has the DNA TGCGCCAGCAGCCAGGCGACGGGCAGGTGGACTTTCTTT. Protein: CASSQATGRWTFF.

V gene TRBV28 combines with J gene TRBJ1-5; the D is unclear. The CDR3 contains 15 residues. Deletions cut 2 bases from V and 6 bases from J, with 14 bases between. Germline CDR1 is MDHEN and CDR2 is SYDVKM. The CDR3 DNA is TGTGCCAGCAGTTTACAGCGCGCGACTTCTCAGCCCCAGCATTTT. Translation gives CASSLQRATSQPQHF.

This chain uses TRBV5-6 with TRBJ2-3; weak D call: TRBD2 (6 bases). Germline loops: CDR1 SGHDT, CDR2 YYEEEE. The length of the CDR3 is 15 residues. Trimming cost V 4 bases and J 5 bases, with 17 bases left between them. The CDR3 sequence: CASSPRGVGVDTQYF. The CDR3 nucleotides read TGTGCCAGCAGCCCCCGCGGGGTAGGCGTAGATACGCAGTATTTT.

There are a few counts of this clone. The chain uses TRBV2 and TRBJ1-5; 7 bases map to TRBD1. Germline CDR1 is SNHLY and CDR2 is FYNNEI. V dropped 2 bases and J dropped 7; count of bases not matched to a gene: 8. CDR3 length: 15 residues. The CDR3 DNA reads TGTGCCAGCAGTGAACGGGGAGGGGGCAGGCAGCCCCAGCATTTT. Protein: CASSERGGGRQPQHF.

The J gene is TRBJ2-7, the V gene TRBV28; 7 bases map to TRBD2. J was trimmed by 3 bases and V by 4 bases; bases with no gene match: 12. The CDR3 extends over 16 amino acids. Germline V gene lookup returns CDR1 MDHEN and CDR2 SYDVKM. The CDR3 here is CASSSPPAGNYYEQYF. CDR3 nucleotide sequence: TGTGCCAGCAGTTCCCCCCCAGCGGGAAATTACTACGAGCAGTACTTC.

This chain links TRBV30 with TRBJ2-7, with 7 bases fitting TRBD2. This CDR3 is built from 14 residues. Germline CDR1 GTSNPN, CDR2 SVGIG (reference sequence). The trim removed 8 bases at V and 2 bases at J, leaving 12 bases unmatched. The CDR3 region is CATSKGGSPYEQYF. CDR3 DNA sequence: TGTGCCACAAGTAAGGGCGGGAGCCCCTACGAGCAGTACTTC. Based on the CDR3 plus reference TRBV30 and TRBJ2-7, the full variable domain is SQTIHQWPATLVQPVGSPLSLECTVEGTSNPNLYWYRQAAGRGLQLLFYSVGIGQISSEVPQNLSASRPQDRQFILSSKKLLLSDSGFYLCATSKGGSPYEQYFGPGTRLTVT.

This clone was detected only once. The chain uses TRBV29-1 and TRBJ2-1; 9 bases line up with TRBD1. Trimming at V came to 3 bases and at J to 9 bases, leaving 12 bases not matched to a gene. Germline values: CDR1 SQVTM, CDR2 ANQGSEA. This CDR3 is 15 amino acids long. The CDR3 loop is CSVDSPGQGRGEQFF. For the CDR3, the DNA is TGCAGCGTTGATTCCCCGGGACAGGGACGCGGTGAGCAGTTCTTC.

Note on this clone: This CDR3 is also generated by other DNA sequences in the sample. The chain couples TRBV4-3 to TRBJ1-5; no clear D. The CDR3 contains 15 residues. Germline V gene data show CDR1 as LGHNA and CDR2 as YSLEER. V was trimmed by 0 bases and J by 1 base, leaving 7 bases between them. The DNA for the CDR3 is TGCGCCAGCAGCCAAGATGGATGGAGCAATCAGCCCCAGCATTTT. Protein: CASSQDGWSNQPQHF.

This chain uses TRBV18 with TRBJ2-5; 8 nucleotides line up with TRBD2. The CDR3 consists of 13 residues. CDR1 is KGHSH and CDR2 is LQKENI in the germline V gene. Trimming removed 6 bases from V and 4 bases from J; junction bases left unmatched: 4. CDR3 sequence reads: CASSWTSSETQYF. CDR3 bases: TGTGCCAGCTCCTGGACTAGCTCAGAGACCCAGTACTTC.

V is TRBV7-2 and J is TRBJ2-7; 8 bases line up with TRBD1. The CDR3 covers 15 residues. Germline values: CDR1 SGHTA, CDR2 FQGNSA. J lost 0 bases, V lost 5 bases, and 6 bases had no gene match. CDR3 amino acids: CASSTGQGVSYEQYF. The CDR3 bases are TGTGCCAGCAGCACCGGACAGGGTGTCTCCTACGAGCAGTACTTC. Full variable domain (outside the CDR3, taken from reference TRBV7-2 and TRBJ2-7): GAGVSQSPSNKVTEKGKDVELRCDPISGHTALYWYRQSLGQGLEFLIYFQGNSAPDKSGLPSDRFSAERTGGSVSTLTIQRTQQEDSAVYLCASSTGQGVSYEQYFGPGTRLTVT.

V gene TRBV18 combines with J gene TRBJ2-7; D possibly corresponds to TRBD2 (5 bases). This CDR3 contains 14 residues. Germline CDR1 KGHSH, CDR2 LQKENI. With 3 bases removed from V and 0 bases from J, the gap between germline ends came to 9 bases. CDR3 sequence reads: CASSPGVNSYEQYF. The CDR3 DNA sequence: TGTGCCAGCTCACCCGGGGTTAACTCCTACGAGCAGTACTTC.

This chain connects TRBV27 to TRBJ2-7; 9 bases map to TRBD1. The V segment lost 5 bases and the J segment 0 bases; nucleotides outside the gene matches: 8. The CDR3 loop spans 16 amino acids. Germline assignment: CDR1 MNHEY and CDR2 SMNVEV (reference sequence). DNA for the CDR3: TGTGCCAGCAGTAGATCCGGGACAGGGCTCTCCTACGAGCAGTACTTC. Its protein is CASSRSGTGLSYEQYF.